Sequencing of this TCR beta chain was carried out in a study of read filtering for tumor transcriptome and immune sequencing. Background on the study: Among patients, some 17 were male and approximately 15 female, aged roughly 47 to 90 (mean about 66). Study-level points and caveats: Without single-read clonotypes, shared clonotype proportions correlated more between IR-seq and RNA-seq.

Sampling of bone marrow took place during active disease in every patient. This CDR3 is built from 15 residues. Per germline, CDR1 SGHDN and CDR2 FVKESK. V was trimmed by 1 base and J by 0 bases, leaving 4 bases between them. This library used approximately 390 ng RNA and molecular barcoded adaptors spanning alpha/delta and beta/gamma chains. MiXCR was run by TCRdb on the reads, yielding one entry per CDR3 protein. The table shows 90,000 to 95,000 distinct CDR3 sequences, with about 22% occurring only once. This clonotype was recorded a few times. No antigen is known for it. The chain combines TRBV14 with TRBJ2-6; D is undetermined. The sequence was collected from a donor at least 40 years old with multiple myeloma. Sequences were obtained from a population of CD138-negative cells sorted from bone marrow. The CDR3 loop is CASSQAHSGANVLTF. CDR3 coding DNA: TGTGCCAGCAGCCAAGCCCACTCTGGGGCCAACGTCCTGACTTTC.